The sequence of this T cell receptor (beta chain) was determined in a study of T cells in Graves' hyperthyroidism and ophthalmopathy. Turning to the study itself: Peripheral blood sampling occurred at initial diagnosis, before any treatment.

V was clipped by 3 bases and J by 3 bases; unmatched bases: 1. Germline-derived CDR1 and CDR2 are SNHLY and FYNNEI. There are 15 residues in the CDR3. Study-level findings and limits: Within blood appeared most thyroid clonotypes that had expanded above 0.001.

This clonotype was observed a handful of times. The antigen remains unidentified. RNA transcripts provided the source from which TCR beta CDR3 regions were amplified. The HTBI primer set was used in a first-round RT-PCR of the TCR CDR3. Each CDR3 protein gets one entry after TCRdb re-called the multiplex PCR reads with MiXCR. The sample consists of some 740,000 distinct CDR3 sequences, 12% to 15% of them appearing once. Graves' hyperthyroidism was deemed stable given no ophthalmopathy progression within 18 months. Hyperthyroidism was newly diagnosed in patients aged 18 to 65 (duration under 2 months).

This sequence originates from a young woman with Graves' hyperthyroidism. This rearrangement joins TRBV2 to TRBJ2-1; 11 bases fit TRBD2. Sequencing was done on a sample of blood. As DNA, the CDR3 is TGTGCCAGCAGTGACCTAGCGGGAGGCTACAATGAGCAGTTCTTC. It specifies CASSDLAGGYNEQFF.